Listed here are 11 T cell receptor beta chains from one sample, sequenced in a study of T cell clones after liver transplantation. Sequencing was performed with immunoSEQ multiplex PCR; in TCRdb, only in-frame clones are kept and a portion is missing. Altogether fewer than 65,000 clones are present, about 90% being singletons, with the ten largest covering around 15%. Source: CD8+ T cells from blood, taken 12 months after liver transplant. The receptors stem from a human patient who received a liver transplant. These T cells may partly come from the graft donor.

A single count supports this clone. The chain employs TRBV27 and TRBJ1-5; TRBD1 is a possible D gene (6 bases). V shed 6 bases and J shed 11 bases, with 20 bases lying between them. Germline V CDR1 and CDR2: MNHEY, SMNVEV (reference sequence). This CDR3 has 14 residues. The CDR3 here is CASSTGTGWRSQHF. As DNA, the CDR3 is TGTGCCAGCAGCACCGGAACAGGGTGGAGGTCCCAGCATTTT.

The genes are TRBV7-9 and TRBJ2-3; D gene unclear. Trimming shortened V by 3 bases and J by 5 bases, and 12 bases separated the two germline ends. The germline V gene has CDR1 SEHNR and CDR2 FQNEAQ (reference sequence). The CDR3 is 14 residues long. CDR3 in DNA: TGTGCCAGCAGCTTGGGCGGTCCGGGAGATACGCAGTATTTT. Its protein product is CASSLGGPGDTQYF.

The chain joins TRBV9 to TRBJ2-1; 10 bases match TRBD2. The V and J ends lost 6 bases and 6 bases, in that order; junction bases with no gene match: 9. CDR1 is SGDLS, CDR2 YYNGEE, per germline. The CDR3 covers 15 residues. The chain's CDR3 is CASTVSGRHGNEQFF. Here the CDR3 DNA reads TGTGCCAGCACCGTTAGCGGGAGGCACGGCAATGAGCAGTTCTTC. Looking up the rest from reference TRBV9 and TRBJ2-1 gives the full variable domain: DSGVTQTPKHLITATGQRVTLRCSPRSGDLSVYWYQQSLDQGLQFLIQYYNGEERAKGNILERFSAQQFPDLHSELNLSSLELGDSALYFCASTVSGRHGNEQFFGPGTRLTVL.

This chain links TRBV27 with TRBJ2-1, with D tentatively TRBD2 (5 bases). Between the trimmed V and J ends, which lost 5 bases and 6 bases, there was a span of 23 bases. Germline CDR1 reads MNHEY; CDR2 reads SMNVEV (reference sequence). The CDR3 length is 17 residues. The CDR3 here is CASSPMFGPYGVNEQFF. CDR3 sequence (DNA): TGTGCCAGCAGTCCTATGTTTGGGCCATACGGGGTCAATGAGCAGTTCTTC.

This sequence joins TRBV7-9 and TRBJ2-1, with 11 positions matching TRBD2. This CDR3 has 16 amino acids. Germline V gene data show CDR1 as SEHNR and CDR2 as FQNEAQ (reference sequence). The V and J ends lost 2 bases and 3 bases, in that order; junction bases with no gene match: 3. CDR3 DNA sequence: TGTGCCAGCAGCTTAACTGGACTAGCGGGCTACAATGAGCAGTTCTTC. As protein: CASSLTGLAGYNEQFF.

The sample holds one count of this clone. This rearrangement joins TRBV28 to TRBJ2-7; D may be TRBD2 (6 bases). Looked up from germline, CDR1 is MDHEN and CDR2 is SYDVKM. CDR3 size: 13 residues. Trimming shortened V by 6 bases and J by 11 bases, and 20 bases separated the two germline ends. The CDR3 DNA reads TGTGCCAGCAGCTACCTAGCGTCGGCGGCGGAGTACTTC. It translates to CASSYLASAAEYF.

The chain is built from TRBV27 and TRBJ2-7; perhaps TRBD2 as D (5 bases). Between the trimmed V and J ends, which lost 5 bases and 2 bases, there was a span of 19 bases. This CDR3 comprises 16 residues. Germline lookup yields CDR1 MNHEY and CDR2 SMNVEV (reference sequence). The CDR3 bases are TGTGCCAGCAGTCCATCTGCGGGCGAACACCCCTACGAGCAGTACTTC. Amino acid sequence: CASSPSAGEHPYEQYF.

V is TRBV4-1 and J is TRBJ1-1, with 9 bases matching TRBD1. Germline trimming cut 5 bases from V and 1 base from J; bases unmatched to any gene: 17. Germline loops: CDR1 MGHRA, CDR2 YSYEKL. This CDR3 is built from 19 residues. The CDR3 nucleotides read TGCGCCAGCAGCAAGGACAGGGGTGCGACCCACGGGGAGAACACTGAAGCTTTCTTT. Translation gives CASSKDRGATHGENTEAFF.

This chain links TRBV7-9 with TRBJ2-7; TRBD2 aligns across 7 bases. J was trimmed by 5 bases and V by 3 bases; bases with no gene match: 7. Germline V gene lookup returns CDR1 SEHNR and CDR2 FQNEAQ (reference sequence). This CDR3 contains 14 residues. CDR3 sequence (DNA): TGTGCCAGCAGCTTTCTCCACGGGGGGAACGAGCAGTACTTC. Translation gives CASSFLHGGNEQYF.

The genes are TRBV5-5 and TRBJ2-5; 7 bases are shared with TRBD1. Losses at the gene ends were 4 bases for V and 5 bases for J; bases not matched to a gene: 5. The CDR3 covers 13 residues. The germline V gene has CDR1 SGHKS and CDR2 YYEKEE (reference sequence). The CDR3 region has the DNA TGTGCCAGCAGCGGGGGACAGTGGGAGACCCAGTACTTC. It specifies CASSGGQWETQYF. The whole variable domain, remainder taken from reference TRBV5-5 and TRBJ2-5, is DAGVTQSPTHLIKTRGQQVTLRCSPISGHKSVSWYQQVLGQGPQFIFQYYEKEERGRGNFPDRFSARQFPNYSSELNVNALLLGDSALYLCASSGGQWETQYFGPGTRLLVL.

This rearrangement joins TRBV4-1 to TRBJ1-4, with D maybe TRBD1 (6 bases). The length of the CDR3 is 16 residues. Looked up from germline, CDR1 is MGHRA and CDR2 is YSYEKL. The germline V and J ends were trimmed by 4 bases and 7 bases, with 19 bases remaining between them. The CDR3 is CASSLLTRGTAEKLFF. DNA for the CDR3: TGCGCCAGCAGCCTCCTCACCAGGGGAACAGCTGAAAAACTGTTTTTT.